This T cell receptor (beta chain) was found in a study of T cells in localized non-small cell lung cancer. Notes on the study in general: Appearance in adjacent lung was seen for a median around 61 of the top 100 tumor clones. Clonality of T cells reached its maximum in uninvolved adjacent lung, surpassing tumor.

Data came from immunoSEQ multiplex PCR; TCRdb stores just in-frame clones and leaves some out. The table includes more than 650 clones, 36% detected once. Details on this clone: Its antigen is still unknown.

The CDR3 covers 13 residues. Trimming cost V 4 bases and J 4 bases, with 9 bases left between them. Germline loops: CDR1 SGDLS, CDR2 YYNGEE. The clonotype was recovered from a man aged 35 to 69 with stage II lung adenocarcinoma. The chain recombines TRBV9 with TRBJ2-1, with D perhaps matching TRBD1 (6 bases). The sequenced sample was normal lung tissue next to the tumor, obtained before any cancer treatment. The CDR3 spells CASSLDSYNEQFF. The CDR3 bases are TGTGCCAGCAGCCTGGACAGTTACAATGAGCAGTTCTTC.